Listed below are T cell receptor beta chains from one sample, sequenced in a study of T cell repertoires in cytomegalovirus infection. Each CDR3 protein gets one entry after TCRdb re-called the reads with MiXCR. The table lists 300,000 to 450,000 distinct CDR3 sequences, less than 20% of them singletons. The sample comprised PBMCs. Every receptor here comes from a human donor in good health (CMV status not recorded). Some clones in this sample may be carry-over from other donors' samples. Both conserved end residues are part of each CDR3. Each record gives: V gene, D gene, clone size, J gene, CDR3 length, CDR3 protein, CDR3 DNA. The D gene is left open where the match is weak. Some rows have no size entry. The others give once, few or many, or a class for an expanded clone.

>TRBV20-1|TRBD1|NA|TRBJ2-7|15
CSARAPGQGSYEQYF
TGCAGTGCTAGGGCTCCGGGACAGGGATCCTACGAGCAGTACTTC
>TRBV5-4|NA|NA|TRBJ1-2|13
CASSRIRGYGYTF
TGTGCCAGCAGCAGGATACGGGGCTATGGCTACACCTTC
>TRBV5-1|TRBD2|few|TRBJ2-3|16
CASSLAGGRAIGTQYF
TGCGCCAGCAGCTTGGCTGGCGGGAGGGCCATTGGAACGCAGTATTTT
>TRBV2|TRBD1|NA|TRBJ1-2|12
CASGTGVYGYTF
TGTGCCAGTGGGACAGGGGTTTATGGCTACACCTTC
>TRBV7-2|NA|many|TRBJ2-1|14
CASSPGGVHNEQFF
TGTGCCAGCAGCCCGGGGGGCGTCCACAATGAGCAGTTCTTC
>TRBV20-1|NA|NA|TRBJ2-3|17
CSASRRVGAGGTDTQYF
TGCAGTGCTAGTCGAAGGGTCGGGGCCGGGGGCACAGATACGCAGTATTTT
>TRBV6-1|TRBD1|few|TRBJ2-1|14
CASSGTGGYNEQFF
TGTGCCAGTTCCGGGACAGGGGGCTACAATGAGCAGTTCTTC
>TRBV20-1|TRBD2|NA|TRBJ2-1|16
CSARDPSGATYNEQFF
TGCAGTGCTAGAGACCCTAGCGGGGCGACCTACAATGAGCAGTTCTTC
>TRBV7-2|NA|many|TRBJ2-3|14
CASSSDWGTDTQYF
TGTGCCAGCAGCTCGGATTGGGGCACAGATACGCAGTATTTT
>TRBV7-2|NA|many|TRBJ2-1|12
CASSLDRGKQFF
TGTGCCAGCAGCTTAGATCGGGGTAAGCAGTTCTTC
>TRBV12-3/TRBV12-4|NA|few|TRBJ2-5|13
CASRRDAGQTQYF
TGTGCCAGCAGGCGGGATGCGGGGCAGACCCAGTACTTC
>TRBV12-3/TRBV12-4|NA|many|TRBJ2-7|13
CASKRTSQGVQYF
TGTGCCAGCAAGAGGACATCCCAAGGGGTGCAGTACTTC
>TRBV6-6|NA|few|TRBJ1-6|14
CASSYDSRVESLHF
TGTGCCAGCAGTTACGATTCCAGGGTAGAGTCCCTCCACTTT
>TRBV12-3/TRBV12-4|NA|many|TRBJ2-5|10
CASGQETQYF
TGTGCCAGCGGTCAAGAGACCCAGTACTTC
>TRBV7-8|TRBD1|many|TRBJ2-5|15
CASSLRGDRQETQYF
TGTGCCAGCAGCTTAAGGGGGGACAGGCAAGAGACCCAGTACTTC
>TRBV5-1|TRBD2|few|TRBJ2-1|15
CASSLRTSGGTEQFF
TGCGCCAGCAGCTTGCGGACTAGCGGGGGTACTGAGCAGTTCTTC
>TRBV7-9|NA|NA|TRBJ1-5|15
CASSQGQSDNQPQHF
TGTGCCAGCAGCCAGGGACAATCCGACAATCAGCCCCAGCATTTT
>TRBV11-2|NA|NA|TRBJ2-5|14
CASSLPVTLGTQYF
TGTGCCAGCAGCTTACCGGTAACCTTGGGGACCCAGTACTTC
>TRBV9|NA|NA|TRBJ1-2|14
CASSVWAETQGYTF
TGTGCCAGCAGCGTGTGGGCCGAAACTCAGGGCTACACCTTC
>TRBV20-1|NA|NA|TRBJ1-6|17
CSARDPRNLPYNSPLHF
TGCAGTGCTAGAGATCCGAGGAACCTCCCCTATAATTCACCCCTCCACTTT
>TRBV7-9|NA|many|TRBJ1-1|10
CASSFTEAFF
TGTGCCAGCAGCTTCACTGAAGCTTTCTTT
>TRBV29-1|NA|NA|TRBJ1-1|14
CSVKPLQKNTEAFF
TGCAGCGTTAAACCTTTACAGAAGAACACTGAAGCTTTCTTT
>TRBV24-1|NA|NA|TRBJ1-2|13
CATASRFNYGYTF
TGTGCCACGGCGAGCCGGTTCAACTATGGCTACACCTTC
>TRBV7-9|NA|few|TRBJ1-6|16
CASSSHAGIHNSPLHF
TGTGCCAGCAGCTCCCACGCGGGTATTCATAATTCACCCCTCCACTTT
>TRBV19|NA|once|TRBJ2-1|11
CASSITNEQFF
TGTGCCAGTAGTATAACAAATGAGCAGTTCTTC
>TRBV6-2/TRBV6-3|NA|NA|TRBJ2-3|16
CASTKPGQINADTQYF
TGTGCCAGCACCAAACCCGGACAGATTAACGCAGATACGCAGTATTTT
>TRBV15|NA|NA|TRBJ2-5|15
CATSRGRNGGETQYF
TGTGCCACCAGCAGAGGACGGAACGGGGGTGAGACCCAGTACTTC
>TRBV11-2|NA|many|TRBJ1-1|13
CASSRLSKVEAFF
TGTGCCAGCAGCCGGTTAAGTAAGGTTGAAGCTTTCTTT